The 14 T cell receptor beta chains given below trace back to one sample, sequenced in a study of T cells in Graves' hyperthyroidism and ophthalmopathy. The source material, RNA transcripts, was used to amplify TCR beta CDR3 regions. HTBI primers drove first-round RT-PCR of the TCR CDR3. TCRdb passed the multiplex PCR reads through MiXCR, listing each CDR3 protein once. This table holds 500,000 or so distinct CDR3 sequences, 17% found once. The material sequenced was blood. Receptors were obtained from a woman younger than 30 with Graves' ophthalmopathy.

The genes are TRBV7-9 and TRBJ1-6; maybe TRBD1 (5 bases). V lost 4 bases to trimming and J lost 13 bases, with 20 bases between them. The V gene's germline CDR1 is SEHNR and CDR2 FQNEAQ (reference sequence). The CDR3 contains 15 residues. The CDR3 loop reads CASSSPGTHLSPLHF. The CDR3 DNA sequence: TGTGCCAGCAGCTCCCCCGGGACCCATCTGTCGCCCCTCCACTTT.

This clonotype was detected a few times. The chain carries TRBV3-1 and TRBJ1-6; tentatively, D is TRBD1 (5 bases). CDR1 LGHDT and CDR2 YNNKEL come from the germline V gene (reference sequence). The V gene lost 1 base and the J gene lost 5 bases, with 15 bases spanning the gap. CDR3 size: 17 residues. This CDR3 is CASSQGSKGINNSPLHF. The CDR3 DNA reads TGTGCCAGCAGCCAAGGATCAAAGGGGATTAATAATTCACCCCTCCACTTT.

This clonotype was counted a few times. The chain employs TRBV24-1 and TRBJ2-1, with D maybe TRBD2 (7 bases). V gave up 4 bases and J gave up 0 bases, with 15 bases separating them. Germline CDR1 and CDR2: KGHDR and SFDVKD. The CDR3 covers 17 residues. The CDR3 DNA follows: TGTGCCACCAGTGAACCGGGGGGCCCGAGCTCCTACAATGAGCAGTTCTTC. Amino acids: CATSEPGGPSSYNEQFF.

This clonotype has at least ten counts. The CDR3 DNA sequence: TGTGCCAGCAGCTTAAGTCCGGACAGGGGAGAGACCCAGTACTTC. This encodes CASSLSPDRGETQYF. The chain joins TRBV7-6 to TRBJ2-5, with TRBD1 matching 9 bases. CDR3 size: 15 residues. The V and J ends lost 2 bases and 4 bases, in that order; junction bases with no gene match: 5. Germline V gene sequence: CDR1 SGHVS, CDR2 FNYEAQ.

At least ten counts were recorded for this clonotype. The rearrangement uses TRBV7-2 and TRBJ2-2; D not certain. CDR3 length: 14 residues. Germline CDR1 and CDR2: SGHTA and FQGNSA. Trimming shortened V by 5 bases and J by 5 bases, and 12 bases separated the two germline ends. DNA of the CDR3: TGTGCCAGCAGCCTTAAGGTTGCGACCGGGGAGCTGTTTTTT. Amino acids: CASSLKVATGELFF. The full variable domain, completed using reference TRBV7-2 and TRBJ2-2, is GAGVSQSPSNKVTEKGKDVELRCDPISGHTALYWYRQSLGQGLEFLIYFQGNSAPDKSGLPSDRFSAERTGGSVSTLTIQRTQQEDSAVYLCASSLKVATGELFFGEGSRLTVL.

The genes are TRBV18 and TRBJ2-2; 7 nucleotides align to TRBD1. The CDR3 is 14 residues long. Germline V gene data show CDR1 as KGHSH and CDR2 as LQKENI. J gave up 3 bases and V 4 bases, and 2 bases lay outside the gene matches. The CDR3 here is CASSQQGDTGELFF. CDR3 nucleotides: TGTGCCAGCTCACAGCAGGGGGACACCGGGGAGCTGTTTTTT.

This clonotype was recorded only once. With a much larger clone just one base away, this may be a read error. V gene TRBV6-2 or TRBV6-3 combines with J gene TRBJ1-5; D possibly corresponds to TRBD1 (6 bases). Germline V CDR1 and CDR2: MNHEY, SVGEGT. V dropped 2 bases and J dropped 0 bases, with 8 bases sitting between them. The CDR3 consists of 15 residues. The CDR3 here is CASSYRGCSNQPQHF. CDR3 in DNA: TGTGCCAGCAGTTACAGGGGGTGTAGCAATCAGCCCCAGCATTTT.

This clonotype was counted at least ten times. The rearrangement uses TRBV7-3 and TRBJ1-1; TRBD1 matches 7 bases. Germline V CDR1 and CDR2: SGHTA, FQGTGA. The CDR3 spans 15 residues. Trimming cost V 5 bases and J 1 base; bases outside gene matches: 7. This CDR3 reads CASSRDSSQNTEAFF. In DNA form, the CDR3 reads TGTGCCAGCAGCCGGGACAGCTCCCAGAACACTGAAGCTTTCTTT.

CDR3 loop: CSARAGDRDTEAFF. CDR3 DNA: TGCAGTGCTAGAGCGGGAGACAGGGACACTGAAGCTTTCTTT. The V call is TRBV20-1, the J call TRBJ1-1; 7 positions match TRBD1. Germline lookup yields CDR1 DFQATT and CDR2 SNEGSKA (reference sequence). The CDR3 has 14 amino acids. J gave up 3 bases and V 1 base, and 5 bases lay outside the gene matches.

This clonotype was recorded at least ten times. The chain couples TRBV6-2 or TRBV6-3 to TRBJ1-1; perhaps TRBD1 as D (5 bases). Germline-derived CDR1 and CDR2 are MNHEY and SVGEGT. This CDR3 is 17 amino acids long. Trimming left V 2 bases short and J 1 base short, with 17 bases between. CDR3 sequence: CASSYPFPTDSNTEAFF. Here the CDR3 DNA reads TGTGCCAGCAGTTACCCCTTTCCGACAGATTCGAACACTGAAGCTTTCTTT.

This clonotype has a count of ten or more. The chain carries TRBV7-3 and TRBJ2-1; 9 bases line up with TRBD2. V shed 5 bases, J shed 6 bases, and the junction held 8 bases outside the gene matches. Germline V gene sequence: CDR1 SGHTA, CDR2 FQGTGA. The CDR3 extends over 15 amino acids. This CDR3 is CASSPRTSEGNEQFF. For the CDR3, the DNA is TGTGCCAGCAGCCCCAGGACTAGCGAAGGCAATGAGCAGTTCTTC.

The rearrangement joins TRBV7-2 to TRBJ2-1; 11 bases match TRBD2. Germline V gene sequence: CDR1 SGHTA, CDR2 FQGNSA. This CDR3 has 17 amino acids. V was pared by 5 bases and J by 3 bases, with 9 bases of the junction left unmatched. CDR3 protein: CASSPSRTSGFYNEQFF. The CDR3 nucleotides are TGTGCCAGCAGCCCGAGCAGGACTAGCGGGTTCTACAATGAGCAGTTCTTC.

The table lists this clonotype with many counts. The chain recombines TRBV3-1 with TRBJ2-7, with no clear D. Germline-derived CDR1 and CDR2 are LGHDT and YNNKEL (reference sequence). The CDR3 runs to 12 residues. The V end lost 1 base, the J end lost 7 bases, and 8 bases lay between the germline ends. The CDR3 is CASSQVVREQYF. The CDR3 DNA follows: TGTGCCAGCAGCCAAGTAGTTCGGGAGCAGTACTTC.

This clonotype showed up many times. The chain uses TRBV12-3 or TRBV12-4 and TRBJ1-1, with D perhaps TRBD1 (6 bases). The V end was cut by 6 bases, the J end by 2 bases, with 19 bases between. The CDR3 length is 16 residues. CDR3 coding DNA: TGTGCCAGCAGGGATCCGGGGGCCGGACGTAACACTGAAGCTTTCTTT. Protein product: CASRDPGAGRNTEAFF.